This T cell receptor (beta chain) derives from a study of naive and memory T cell subsets. General observations from the study: Over 95% of naive TCR sequences appeared only once, unlike memory subsets. Possibly reflecting memory cells re-expressing CD45RA, a few larger clonotypes occurred in naive repertoires, especially CD8.

V shed 6 bases and J shed 4 bases, with 15 bases lying between them. CDR3 length equals 14 residues. The germline gives CDR1 MDHEN, CDR2 SYDVKM. On this clonotype: Its antigen remains unidentified.

Overnight CMV lysate stimulation of fresh PBMCs defined donor CMV status by CD4+ IFNgamma. The beta constant-region primer was an equimolar mix of two oligonucleotides covering TRBC1 and TRBC2. Four rounds of PCR amplified the ligated cDNA using nested alpha and beta constant-region primers plus SP2. TCRdb reanalysed the UMI-ligation and nested PCR reads using MiXCR and keeps one entry per CDR3 protein. The table lists about 150,000 distinct CDR3 sequences, over 20% of them singletons. V is TRBV28 and J is TRBJ2-5, with TRBD2 as a possible D gene (6 bases). Material: naive CD4+ T cells from blood. This TCR was recovered from a human donor in good health. The DNA of the CDR3 is TGTGCCAGCAGACCCATAGGAGGGATAGAGACCCAGTACTTC. Translating it yields CASRPIGGIETQYF.